Listed here are 26 T cell receptor beta chains from one sample, sequenced in a study of blood T cell repertoires in COVID-19. Sequencing was performed with immunoSEQ multiplex PCR; in TCRdb, only in-frame clones are kept and a portion is missing. The sample holds about 200,000 clones, around 85% seen once. Sequencing was done on a sample of PBMCs or T cells enriched from blood (not recorded which). The source is a man aged 35-49 years who had recovered from COVID-19.

This chain's CDR3 is CASSLTQANEKLFF. The CDR3 DNA reads TGTGCCAGCAGCTTAACACAGGCTAATGAAAAACTGTTTTTT. The chain recombines TRBV11-3 with TRBJ1-4; possibly TRBD1 for D (5 bases). CDR1 and CDR2 (germline): SGHNT, YENEEA. V shed 2 bases and J shed 3 bases, with 7 bases lying between them. There are 14 residues in the CDR3.

The J gene is TRBJ1-3, the V gene TRBV24-1, with TRBD1 matching 7 bases. The germline V gene has CDR1 KGHDR and CDR2 SFDVKD. The V segment lost 4 bases and the J segment 0 bases; nucleotides outside the gene matches: 5. The CDR3 is made up of 16 amino acids. CDR3 sequence reads: CATSDPRQGSGNTIYF. CDR3 DNA: TGTGCCACCAGTGACCCGCGACAGGGCTCTGGAAACACCATATATTTT.

The V gene is TRBV5-6, the J gene TRBJ2-5; D is possibly TRBD1 (6 bases). Trimming removed 6 bases at V and 0 bases at J, with 15 bases between. The V gene's germline CDR1 is SGHDT and CDR2 YYEEEE. The CDR3 has 15 residues. The CDR3 DNA is TGTGCCAGCAACAGACAGGCGATGTACCAAGAGACCCAGTACTTC. This codes for CASNRQAMYQETQYF.

This clone appeared once. V gene TRBV5-1 combines with J gene TRBJ2-2; 8 bases match TRBD1. The germline V gene has CDR1 SGHRS and CDR2 YFSETQ. The CDR3 totals 16 residues. After removal of 4 bases from V and 4 bases from J, the junction contained 9 bases not matched to a gene. CDR3 coding DNA: TGCGCCAGCAGCCCTTTAGGACAGGGTGGCACCGGGGAGCTGTTTTTT. This encodes CASSPLGQGGTGELFF.

V usage is TRBV7-2 and J usage is TRBJ2-7; weak D call: TRBD2 (6 bases). This CDR3 spans 14 amino acids. V was cut by 5 bases and J by 3 bases, with 14 bases left in between. Germline V gene sequence: CDR1 SGHTA, CDR2 FQGNSA. CDR3 nucleotide sequence: TGTGCCAGCAGCACACTAGGAGGGGACTACGAGCAGTACTTC. It codes for CASSTLGGDYEQYF.

The chain recombines TRBV6-5 with TRBJ1-3; 7 bases fit TRBD1. V dropped 7 bases and J dropped 2; count of bases not matched to a gene: 8. The CDR3 spans 15 residues. Per the germline V gene, CDR1 is MNHEY and CDR2 is SVGAGI. CDR3 sequence reads: CASTTQGRTGNTIYF. The CDR3 region has the DNA TGTGCCAGCACCACACAGGGGCGAACTGGAAACACCATATATTTT.

The gene calls are TRBV2 and TRBJ1-3, with 7 bases aligning to TRBD1. CDR1 SNHLY and CDR2 FYNNEI come from the germline V gene. This CDR3 has 14 residues. V shed 8 bases, J shed 0 bases, and the junction held 4 bases outside the gene matches. The CDR3 here is CASGGGNSGNTIYF. CDR3 coding DNA: TGTGCCAGCGGAGGGGGCAACTCTGGAAACACCATATATTTT.

The gene calls are TRBV9 and TRBJ2-6; D is unclear. The V gene lost 4 bases and the J gene lost 0 bases, with 14 bases spanning the gap. The CDR3 has 17 amino acids. The V gene's germline CDR1 is SGDLS and CDR2 YYNGEE. The CDR3 loop is CASSSTDTFSGANVLTF. In DNA, the CDR3 is TGTGCCAGCAGCTCCACCGACACCTTCTCTGGGGCCAACGTCCTGACTTTC.

This clone was counted a few times. The chain is built from TRBV6-2 or TRBV6-3 and TRBJ1-5; perhaps TRBD1 as D (6 bases). CDR1 and CDR2 (germline): MNHEY, SVGEGT. V shed 6 bases and J shed 2 bases, with 17 bases lying between them. The CDR3 length is 16 residues. DNA for the CDR3: TGTGCCAGCAGCCCTCGGGCAGGGGATGGCAATCAGCCCCAGCATTTT. This sequence encodes CASSPRAGDGNQPQHF.

The gene calls are TRBV9 and TRBJ2-3; weak D call: TRBD2 (6 bases). CDR3 length equals 16 residues. Germline-derived CDR1 and CDR2 are SGDLS and YYNGEE. V dropped 0 bases and J dropped 3 bases, with 14 bases sitting between them. The CDR3 reads CASSVAEGGRTDTQYF. CDR3 nucleotide sequence: TGTGCCAGCAGCGTAGCAGAGGGAGGACGTACAGATACGCAGTATTTT. The variable domain in full, with the rest retrieved from reference TRBV9 and TRBJ2-3, is DSGVTQTPKHLITATGQRVTLRCSPRSGDLSVYWYQQSLDQGLQFLIQYYNGEERAKGNILERFSAQQFPDLHSELNLSSLELGDSALYFCASSVAEGGRTDTQYFGPGTRLTVL.

The genes are TRBV24-1 and TRBJ1-6; D call uncertain. The CDR3 consists of 13 residues. V was shortened by 5 bases and J by 5 bases, with 6 bases between the two germline ends. Looked up from germline, CDR1 is KGHDR and CDR2 is SFDVKD. The CDR3 here is CATSVADNSPLHF. In DNA, the CDR3 is TGTGCCACCAGTGTTGCGGATAATTCACCCCTCCACTTT.

This chain connects TRBV5-1 to TRBJ1-4, with D possibly matching TRBD1 (6 bases). CDR1 and CDR2 from the germline V gene are SGHRS and YFSETQ. Trimming cost V 4 bases and J 8 bases, with 15 bases left between them. This CDR3 is built from 14 residues. For the CDR3, the DNA is TGCGCCAGCAGCCCGGACAGCCTCACCGAAAAACTGTTTTTT. Residues: CASSPDSLTEKLFF. Combining the CDR3 with reference TRBV5-1 and TRBJ1-4 gives the whole variable domain KAGVTQTPRYLIKTRGQQVTLSCSPISGHRSVSWYQQTPGQGLQFLFEYFSETQRNKGNFPGRFSGRQFSNSRSEMNVSTLELGDSALYLCASSPDSLTEKLFFGSGTQLSVL.

The gene calls are TRBV5-1 and TRBJ1-2; no clear D gene. The V gene lost 6 bases and the J gene lost 7 bases, with 16 bases spanning the gap. CDR3 length equals 13 residues. Germline loops: CDR1 SGHRS, CDR2 YFSETQ. In DNA form, the CDR3 reads TGCGCCAGCACGGTGGAGTATGGGAGTGGCTACACCTTC. It codes for CASTVEYGSGYTF.

The chain is built from TRBV11-1 and TRBJ2-1; 7 nucleotides align to TRBD2. The length of the CDR3 is 16 residues. Germline V gene lookup returns CDR1 SGHAT and CDR2 FQDESV (reference sequence). V shed 9 bases and J 9 bases; nucleotides not matched to a gene: 20. The CDR3 is CASLGWRETVGIEQFF. The CDR3 DNA follows: TGTGCCAGTCTTGGCTGGCGGGAGACGGTTGGGATTGAGCAGTTCTTC.

This chain joins TRBV4-2 and TRBJ1-3; D is perhaps TRBD1 (5 bases). The ends were cut back, 0 bases at V and 0 bases at J, with 9 bases in the middle. This CDR3 is 16 amino acids long. Germline V gives CDR1 LGHNA, CDR2 YNFKEQ. CDR3 bases: TGTGCCAGCAGCCAAGATGGAACAGGCTCTGGAAACACCATATATTTT. It specifies CASSQDGTGSGNTIYF.

The sample holds one count of this clone. This chain links TRBV24-1 with TRBJ2-1; tentatively, D is TRBD1 (5 bases). The V gene lost 5 bases and the J gene lost 2 bases, with 12 bases spanning the gap. The CDR3 length is 15 residues. Germline lookup yields CDR1 KGHDR and CDR2 SFDVKD. CDR3 in amino acids: CATSVPGMPYNEQFF. The CDR3 DNA sequence: TGTGCCACCAGTGTTCCAGGGATGCCCTACAATGAGCAGTTCTTC.

The rearrangement uses TRBV27 and TRBJ2-7; 7 bases agree with TRBD2. Trimming cost V 10 bases and J 4 bases; bases outside gene matches: 10. Germline CDR1 reads MNHEY; CDR2 reads SMNVEV (reference sequence). This CDR3 has 13 amino acids. In DNA, the CDR3 is TGTGCCACTAGAGCGGGAACTACTTACGAGCAGTACTTC. It yields the protein CATRAGTTYEQYF.

This clone was detected only once. This sequence joins TRBV2 and TRBJ2-7; 7 nucleotides align to TRBD1. Germline V CDR1 and CDR2: SNHLY, FYNNEI. With 1 base clipped from V and 2 bases from J, the junction kept 5 bases outside the gene matches. The CDR3 loop spans 15 amino acids. CDR3 loop: CASSEGQGDTYEQYF. The DNA of the CDR3 is TGTGCCAGCAGTGAAGGCCAGGGGGATACCTACGAGCAGTACTTC.

In this sample, this clone turned up once. The chain carries TRBV30 and TRBJ2-7; D is possibly TRBD2 (5 bases). Germline V CDR1 and CDR2: GTSNPN, SVGIG (reference sequence). This CDR3 region has 14 residues. Trimming removed 4 bases at V and 2 bases at J, with 15 bases between. The CDR3 spells CAWTRAYGAYEQYF. Written as DNA, the CDR3 is TGTGCCTGGACTCGCGCGTACGGGGCCTACGAGCAGTACTTC.

The J gene is TRBJ1-4, the V gene TRBV7-8; D remains ambiguous. CDR3 length: 15 residues. V was shortened by 4 bases and J by 5 bases, with 14 bases between the two germline ends. Germline-derived CDR1 and CDR2 are SGHVS and FQNEAQ. In DNA form, the CDR3 reads TGTGCCAGCAGCTCCTCCAGGTGGAAGAATGAAAAACTGTTTTTT. It codes for CASSSSRWKNEKLFF. Based on the CDR3 plus reference TRBV7-8 and TRBJ1-4, the full variable domain is GAGVSQSPRYKVAKRGQDVALRCDPISGHVSLFWYQQALGQGPEFLTYFQNEAQLDKSGLPSDRFFAERPEGSVSTLKIQRTQQEDSAVYLCASSSSRWKNEKLFFGSGTQLSVL.

This chain links TRBV5-4 with TRBJ2-7; a weak D match, TRBD1 (5 bases). V shed 4 bases and J shed 6 bases, with 20 bases lying between them. This CDR3 contains 15 residues. Germline CDR1 and CDR2: SGHNT and YYREEE (reference sequence). The CDR3, as DNA: TGTGCCAGCAGCAGGAGTACAGGAGAACGGCCCGAGCAGTACTTC. The encoded protein is CASSRSTGERPEQYF. Full variable domain (missing parts from reference TRBV5-4 and TRBJ2-7): ETGVTQSPTHLIKTRGQQVTLRCSSQSGHNTVSWYQQALGQGPQFIFQYYREEENGRGNFPPRFSGLQFPNYSSELNVNALELDDSALYLCASSRSTGERPEQYFGPGTRLTVT.

This clone occurred once. The CDR3 region is CASSLGSGDGYTF. The CDR3 nucleotides are TGTGCCAGCAGCCTGGGATCCGGGGATGGCTACACCTTC. The chain recombines TRBV28 with TRBJ1-2, with D unresolved. The CDR3 spans 13 residues. Between the trimmed V and J ends, which lost 6 bases and 6 bases, there was a span of 14 bases. From germline, CDR1 is MDHEN and CDR2 SYDVKM.

The rearrangement joins TRBV9 to TRBJ1-3; TRBD1 aligns across 10 bases. Germline CDR1 SGDLS, CDR2 YYNGEE. With 4 bases clipped from V and 2 bases from J, the junction kept 9 bases outside the gene matches. The CDR3 runs to 17 residues. CDR3 coding DNA: TGTGCCAGCAGCCCCCGAACGGGGACAGGGGCTGGAAACACCATATATTTT. It yields the protein CASSPRTGTGAGNTIYF.

V and J are TRBV6-1 and TRBJ2-5, with TRBD2 identical over 8 bases. Germline V gives CDR1 MNHNS, CDR2 SASEGT. This CDR3 is 15 amino acids long. J was trimmed by 4 bases and V by 2 bases; bases with no gene match: 6. CDR3 sequence reads: CASSENGAGGETQYF. The CDR3 DNA sequence: TGTGCCAGCAGTGAAAACGGCGCGGGAGGAGAGACCCAGTACTTC.

This rearrangement joins TRBV19 to TRBJ2-7, with D maybe TRBD1 (5 bases). The CDR3 length is 15 residues. Deletions cut 3 bases from V and 0 bases from J, with 12 bases between. Germline V CDR1 and CDR2: LNHDA, SQIVND (reference sequence). The CDR3 sequence: CASSMALGASYEQYF. The CDR3 region has the DNA TGTGCCAGTAGTATGGCCCTAGGGGCCTCCTACGAGCAGTACTTC.

About this clone itself: Other DNA sequences within the sample encode an identical CDR3. The CDR3 DNA follows: TGTGCCAGCAGAGGACAGTCCTACGAGCAGTACTTC. Translating gives CASRGQSYEQYF. The gene calls are TRBV27 and TRBJ2-7, with D possibly matching TRBD1 (6 bases). This CDR3 is built from 12 residues. Germline CDR1 reads MNHEY; CDR2 reads SMNVEV (reference sequence). The germline V and J ends were trimmed by 6 bases and 1 base, with 7 bases remaining between them.